Shown below are 21 T cell receptor beta chains from a single sample sequenced in a study of blood T cell repertoires in COVID-19. Libraries were prepared by immunoSEQ multiplex PCR; TCRdb keeps only in-frame clonotypes and omits some of them. The sample carries fewer than 250,000 clones, roughly four fifths recorded once. The specimen sequenced was peripheral blood. These receptors were collected from a man in his forties or fifties with acute or convalescent COVID-19.

The chain joins TRBV19 to TRBJ1-5, with 9 bases aligning to TRBD1. V lost 6 bases, J lost 0 bases, and 12 bases stayed unmatched. CDR3 length: 18 residues. CDR1 LNHDA and CDR2 SQIVND come from the germline V gene (reference sequence). The CDR3 coding sequence is TGTGCCAGTAGCTCTACAGGGGGCGTCGGATTTAGCAATCAGCCCCAGCATTTT. It is translated as CASSSTGGVGFSNQPQHF.

This clone was detected ten times or more. This chain connects TRBV24-1 to TRBJ2-7; TRBD2 matches 10 bases. Trimming removed 4 bases from V and 1 base from J; junction bases left unmatched: 3. This CDR3 is 15 amino acids long. Germline lookup yields CDR1 KGHDR and CDR2 SFDVKD. The CDR3 DNA reads TGTGCCACCAGTGAAAGCGGGAGGGCGTCCTACGAGCAGTACTTC. Amino acid sequence: CATSESGRASYEQYF.

The rearrangement uses TRBV11-2 and TRBJ2-7, with D maybe TRBD1 (5 bases). CDR3 length: 14 residues. The V and J ends lost 1 base and 6 bases respectively, with 13 bases between them. Germline V gene sequence: CDR1 SGHAT, CDR2 FQNNGV. DNA for the CDR3: TGTGCCAGCAGCTTAGTGGACAATTACCCCGAGCAGTACTTC. It yields the protein CASSLVDNYPEQYF.

This sequence joins TRBV5-1 and TRBJ2-7; D gene unclear. The length of the CDR3 is 14 residues. V gave up 5 bases and J gave up 7 bases, with 19 bases separating them. Germline V gene sequence: CDR1 SGHRS, CDR2 YFSETQ. Here the CDR3 reads CASRTLAPPYEQYF. The CDR3 bases are TGCGCCAGCAGAACTTTAGCTCCACCTTATGAGCAGTACTTC. Filled out from reference TRBV5-1 and TRBJ2-7, the complete variable domain reads KAGVTQTPRYLIKTRGQQVTLSCSPISGHRSVSWYQQTPGQGLQFLFEYFSETQRNKGNFPGRFSGRQFSNSRSEMNVSTLELGDSALYLCASRTLAPPYEQYFGPGTRLTVT.

The rearrangement uses TRBV4-1 and TRBJ1-4, with 7 positions matching TRBD1. The CDR3 consists of 15 residues. V trimming: 5 bases; J trimming: 1 base; junction bases outside the gene matches: 4. The germline gives CDR1 MGHRA, CDR2 YSYEKL. CDR3 amino acids: CASSSRQGTNEKLFF. In DNA, the CDR3 is TGCGCCAGCAGCTCCAGACAGGGAACTAATGAAAAACTGTTTTTT.

The chain combines TRBV24-1 with TRBJ1-5, with a possible D match to TRBD1 (5 bases). Germline assignment: CDR1 KGHDR and CDR2 SFDVKD. CDR3 length: 16 residues. V was clipped by 10 bases and J by 2 bases, with 20 bases between them. The CDR3 sequence: CATSRSGSGGNQPQHF. In DNA form, the CDR3 reads TGTGCCACGTCTAGGTCAGGGTCTGGGGGCAATCAGCCCCAGCATTTT.

In this sample, this clone turned up once. This chain connects TRBV18 to TRBJ1-5; tentative D call: TRBD1 (5 bases). This CDR3 contains 16 residues. Per germline, CDR1 KGHSH and CDR2 LQKENI. The V and J ends lost 5 bases and 2 bases respectively, with 16 bases between them. The CDR3 reads CASSNSGGLGNQPQHF. The CDR3, as DNA: TGTGCCAGCTCAAACAGCGGGGGGTTGGGCAATCAGCCCCAGCATTTT. The full variable domain, completed using reference TRBV18 and TRBJ1-5, is NAGVMQNPRHLVRRRGQEARLRCSPMKGHSHVYWYRQLPEEGLKFMVYLQKENIIDESGMPKERFSAEFPKEGPSILRIQQVVRGDSAAYFCASSNSGGLGNQPQHFGDGTRLSIL.

The chain employs TRBV7-6 and TRBJ2-7; unclear D gene. Germline V CDR1 and CDR2: SGHVS, FNYEAQ. The CDR3 extends over 12 amino acids. The V end was cut by 5 bases, the J end by 4 bases, with 9 bases between. The chain's CDR3 is CASSPNTYEQYF. DNA of the CDR3: TGTGCCAGCAGCCCCAATACATACGAGCAGTACTTC.

J is TRBJ1-4 and V is TRBV6-1, with TRBD1 identical over 8 bases. V shed 1 base and J 5 bases; nucleotides not matched to a gene: 3. The CDR3 is made up of 15 amino acids. The germline V gene encodes CDR1 MNHNS and CDR2 SASEGT. For the CDR3, the DNA is TGTGCCAGCAGTGAAGGGACAGGGCTAAATGAAAAACTGTTTTTT. Encoded protein: CASSEGTGLNEKLFF.

V and J are TRBV11-1 and TRBJ2-7; possible D gene TRBD2, 6 bases. Trimming shortened V by 3 bases and J by 6 bases, and 12 bases separated the two germline ends. The V gene's germline CDR1 is SGHAT and CDR2 FQDESV (reference sequence). The CDR3 is 13 residues long. The CDR3 nucleotides are TGTGCCAGCAGCTTTTCCGGGAGAGGCGAGCAGTACTTC. It is translated as CASSFSGRGEQYF. Drawing the rest from reference TRBV11-1 and TRBJ2-7, the complete variable domain is EAEVAQSPRYKITEKSQAVAFWCDPISGHATLYWYRQILGQGPELLVQFQDESVVDDSQLPKDRFSAERLKGVDSTLKIQPAELGDSAMYLCASSFSGRGEQYFGPGTRLTVT.

The sample holds one count of this clone. The chain is built from TRBV3-1 (or the pseudogene TRBV3-2) and TRBJ2-3; 10 nucleotides agree with TRBD2. This CDR3 region has 18 residues. Germline values: CDR1 LGHDT, CDR2 YNNKEL (reference sequence). After removal of 4 bases from V and 6 bases from J, the junction contained 16 bases not matched to a gene. CDR3 sequence reads: CASSPSPASGSGGDTQYF. Here the CDR3 DNA reads TGTGCCAGCAGCCCAAGTCCTGCTAGCGGGAGTGGGGGGGATACGCAGTATTTT.

The chain combines TRBV11-2 with TRBJ2-7, with TRBD1 matching 8 bases. Germline V gene sequence: CDR1 SGHAT, CDR2 FQNNGV. Trimming removed 5 bases from V and 4 bases from J; junction bases left unmatched: 10. The CDR3 is made up of 15 amino acids. CDR3 coding DNA: TGTGCCAGCAGCCCTCGTGGGCAGGGGGCTTACGAGCAGTACTTC. Encoded protein: CASSPRGQGAYEQYF.

The chain combines TRBV7-2 with TRBJ1-4; possible D gene TRBD1, 5 bases. CDR1 is SGHTA and CDR2 is FQGNSA in the germline V gene. Trimming cost V 6 bases and J 7 bases, with 15 bases left between them. The CDR3 is 14 residues long. The CDR3 coding sequence is TGTGCCAGCAGTCGACAGAGCAACGCTGAAAAACTGTTTTTT. Translating gives CASSRQSNAEKLFF. The variable domain in full, completed from reference TRBV7-2 and TRBJ1-4, reads GAGVSQSPSNKVTEKGKDVELRCDPISGHTALYWYRQSLGQGLEFLIYFQGNSAPDKSGLPSDRFSAERTGGSVSTLTIQRTQQEDSAVYLCASSRQSNAEKLFFGSGTQLSVL.

J is TRBJ2-7 and V is TRBV6-5; a weak D match, TRBD2 (5 bases). CDR3 length: 15 amino acids. V was shortened by 0 bases and J by 3 bases, with 12 bases between the two germline ends. Germline lookup yields CDR1 MNHEY and CDR2 SVGAGI. The CDR3 loop reads CASSYSMNGNYEQYF. The CDR3 DNA reads as TGTGCCAGCAGTTACTCGATGAACGGGAACTACGAGCAGTACTTC.

This clone was found a few times. V is TRBV24-1 and J is TRBJ1-2, with a weak D call TRBD1 (5 bases). V lost 3 bases, J lost 1 base, and 14 bases lay in between. This CDR3 is 16 amino acids long. Germline-derived CDR1 and CDR2 are KGHDR and SFDVKD. DNA for the CDR3: TGTGCCACCAGTGATAGACCGGGGGAGGATAACTATGGCTACACCTTC. It codes for CATSDRPGEDNYGYTF.

J is TRBJ2-7 and V is TRBV19; TRBD1 aligns across 7 bases. The J segment lost 2 bases and the V segment lost 5 bases, leaving 3 bases of the junction unmatched. In germline, CDR1 is LNHDA, CDR2 SQIVND (reference sequence). The CDR3 loop spans 13 amino acids. The CDR3 spells CASSSGTAYEQYF. CDR3 bases: TGTGCCAGTAGTTCCGGGACAGCCTACGAGCAGTACTTC.

This clone was detected once. The chain couples TRBV6-6 to TRBJ2-7; 7 bases are a match to TRBD2. Germline assignment: CDR1 MNHNY and CDR2 SVGAGI (reference sequence). Trimming cost V 8 bases and J 6 bases; bases outside gene matches: 7. There are 12 residues in the CDR3. The CDR3 DNA reads as TGTGCCAGCCAGTGGGGGGGAGGCGAGCAGTACTTC. Protein: CASQWGGGEQYF.

V usage is TRBV18 and J usage is TRBJ2-7; no firm D call. The CDR3 is made up of 13 amino acids. Between the trimmed V and J ends, which lost 2 bases and 3 bases, there was a span of 8 bases. Germline lookup yields CDR1 KGHSH and CDR2 LQKENI. The CDR3 DNA sequence: TGTGCCAGCTCACCAGGGCAGTACTACGAGCAGTACTTC. Translating gives CASSPGQYYEQYF.

The CDR3 here is CASSERRGEQYF. DNA of the CDR3: TGCGCCAGCAGTGAAAGGCGGGGGGAGCAGTATTTT. The chain uses TRBV10-1 and TRBJ2-3; TRBD2 agrees at 8 bases. CDR3 length equals 12 residues. From germline, CDR1 is WNHNN and CDR2 SYGVQD (reference sequence). V lost 3 bases to trimming and J lost 11 bases; unmatched junction nucleotides: 4.

The rearrangement uses TRBV19 and TRBJ1-4; 8 nucleotides agree with TRBD1. After removal of 7 bases from V and 0 bases from J, the junction contained 7 bases not matched to a gene. The CDR3 covers 16 residues. The germline V gene has CDR1 LNHDA and CDR2 SQIVND (reference sequence). The CDR3, as DNA: TGTGCCAGTAAAAACAGGGGGAGAACAACTAATGAAAAACTGTTTTTT. Protein product: CASKNRGRTTNEKLFF.

Of note for this clone: This sample includes further DNA sequences coding for the same CDR3. This rearrangement joins TRBV30 to TRBJ2-3, with 10 positions matching TRBD2. Germline V gene data show CDR1 as GTSNPN and CDR2 as SVGIG (reference sequence). V was clipped by 3 bases and J by 1 base; unmatched bases: 1. The CDR3 is 14 residues long. CDR3 protein: CAWRLAGGTDTQYF. CDR3 coding DNA: TGTGCCTGGAGGCTAGCGGGGGGCACAGATACGCAGTATTTT.